The entry below describes one TCR beta chain. Germline loops: CDR1 DFQATT, CDR2 SNEGSKA (reference sequence). The CDR3 has 13 amino acids. With V trimmed by 3 bases and J by 11 bases, 8 bases remained unmatched. The sample is drawn from a study of blood T cells in healthy people across ages. The use of a sample-barcoded 5' primer and a J-beta primer mix characterized a second PCR of 7 to 11 cycles. A single record per CDR3 protein comes from TCRdb applying MiXCR to the 5' RACE reads. This sample has hundreds of thousands of distinct CDR3 sequences, with 45% to 50% found just once. Every donor gave approximately 10 milliliters of peripheral blood.

What was sequenced was blood. This clonotype originated in a woman aged 55 to 70 in good health. The V and J genes are TRBV20-1 and TRBJ2-5; 11 bases line up with TRBD1. The DNA for the CDR3 is TGCAGTGCTAGCGGACAGGGGGCAAATGAGCAGTACTTC. Translated: CSASGQGANEQYF.